This T cell receptor beta chain was captured in a study of T cells in Graves' hyperthyroidism and ophthalmopathy. The overall study: Peripheral blood samples were taken at initial diagnosis, prior to any treatment.

RNA transcripts served as the template for amplifying TCR beta CDR3 regions. The HTBI primer set drove a first-round RT-PCR of the TCR CDR3. TCRdb analysed the multiplex PCR reads with MiXCR anew, one entry per CDR3 protein. The data hold 360,000 or so distinct CDR3 sequences, with around a sixth observed a single time. Study-wide findings and caveats: Ophthalmopathy was told apart from stable hyperthyroidism by a 13 V-J model.

This clonotype has a count of ten or more. Its antigen is not known. Looked up from germline, CDR1 is MNHEY and CDR2 is SVGAGI. Between the trimmed V and J ends, which lost 6 bases and 6 bases, there was a span of 20 bases. CDR3 size: 15 residues. Uncontrolled infection, other autoimmune disease, pregnancy or lactation excluded patients. Based on clinical symptoms, serum thyroxine and TRAb, thyroid ultrasound and orbital computed tomography, diagnoses were reached. The specimen was blood. The source of this sequence is a woman aged 40 to 50 with Graves' ophthalmopathy. V usage is TRBV6-5 and J usage is TRBJ1-1, with no clear D. The CDR3 DNA sequence: TGTGCCAGCAGCCGAGGCTCGGGGTTTAGCGCTGAAGCTTTCTTT. The encoded protein is CASSRGSGFSAEAFF.